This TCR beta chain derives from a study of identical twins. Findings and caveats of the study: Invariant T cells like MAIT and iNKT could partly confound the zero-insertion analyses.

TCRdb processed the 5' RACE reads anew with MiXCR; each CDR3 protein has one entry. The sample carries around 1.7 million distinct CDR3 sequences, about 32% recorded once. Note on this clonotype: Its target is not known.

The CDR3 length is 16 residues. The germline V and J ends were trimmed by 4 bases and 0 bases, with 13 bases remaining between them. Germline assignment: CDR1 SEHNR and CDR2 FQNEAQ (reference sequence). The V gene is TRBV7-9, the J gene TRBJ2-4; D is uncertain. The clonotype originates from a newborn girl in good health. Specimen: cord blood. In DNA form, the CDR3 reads TGTGCCAGCAGCTCGACCCAGGCTCTAGCCAAAAACATTCAGTACTTC. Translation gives CASSSTQALAKNIQYF.